Listed below are T cell receptor beta chains from one sample, sequenced in a study of identical twins. TCRdb recomputed calls from the 5' RACE reads with MiXCR, one row per CDR3 protein. Among hundreds of thousands of distinct CDR3 sequences listed, roughly an eighth were seen once. This sample also belongs to another study, concerning yellow fever vaccine responses in identical twins.

Source material: PBMCs. The receptors derive from a woman under 30 in good health. Both conserved end residues are part of each CDR3. D genes are given only for firm matches. Clone size appears in some rows only: once, few, many, or a class for an expanded clone.

cdr3_nt: TGTGCCAGCTGGGGACGGCCGAACACCGGGGAGCTGTTTTTT
cdr3_aa: CASWGRPNTGELFF
clone_size: NA
j_call: TRBJ2-2
d_call: NA
v_call: TRBV6-1

cdr3_nt: TGTGCCAGCAGTCCACCCCTGACAGAAAACACTGAAGCTTTCTTT
cdr3_aa: CASSPPLTENTEAFF
clone_size: many
j_call: TRBJ1-1
d_call: NA
v_call: TRBV12-3/TRBV12-4

cdr3_nt: TGCAGTGCTAGAGATCGAGCCGGCGAGCAGTACTTC
cdr3_aa: CSARDRAGEQYF
clone_size: many
j_call: TRBJ2-7
d_call: NA
v_call: TRBV20-1

cdr3_nt: TGTGCCAGCAGAGGAACGGGGCTAGCGGCCCTATCCGCTAGCACAGATACGCAGTATTTT
cdr3_aa: CASRGTGLAALSASTDTQYF
clone_size: few
j_call: TRBJ2-3
d_call: TRBD2
v_call: TRBV2

cdr3_nt: TGTGCCAGCAGTGACTCGGGACTAGCGGCCACAGATACGCAGTATTTT
cdr3_aa: CASSDSGLAATDTQYF
clone_size: few
j_call: TRBJ2-3
d_call: TRBD2
v_call: TRBV6-4

cdr3_nt: TGTGCCGCCCGACTAGCGGGAGGACCCTACAATGAGCAGTTCTTC
cdr3_aa: CAARLAGGPYNEQFF
clone_size: many
j_call: TRBJ2-1
d_call: TRBD2
v_call: TRBV6-1

cdr3_nt: TGCAGTGCTAGAGATTACGTCGGCACGCAGGCCCAGTACTTC
cdr3_aa: CSARDYVGTQAQYF
clone_size: NA
j_call: TRBJ2-5
d_call: NA
v_call: TRBV20-1

cdr3_nt: TGCAGTGCTAGAGAAATGGGCAGCGGTAACTATGGCTACACCTTC
cdr3_aa: CSAREMGSGNYGYTF
clone_size: NA
j_call: TRBJ1-2
d_call: NA
v_call: TRBV20-1

cdr3_nt: TGTGCCGTGAAACCGGGACTGGGCTACAATGAGCAGTTCTTC
cdr3_aa: CAVKPGLGYNEQFF
clone_size: few
j_call: TRBJ2-1
d_call: NA
v_call: TRBV10-3

cdr3_nt: TGTGCCAGCAAACAGGTCCGTGGGGGCTACACCTTC
cdr3_aa: CASKQVRGGYTF
clone_size: few
j_call: TRBJ1-2
d_call: NA
v_call: TRBV28

cdr3_nt: TGCGCCAGCAGCTTGGATCCAGCCGGGGGGGCAGATACGCAGTATTTT
cdr3_aa: CASSLDPAGGADTQYF
clone_size: NA
j_call: TRBJ2-3
d_call: TRBD2
v_call: TRBV5-1

cdr3_nt: TGTGCCACCGGCGGGGCCTGGTCGAGCGATACGCAGTATTTT
cdr3_aa: CATGGAWSSDTQYF
clone_size: NA
j_call: TRBJ2-3
d_call: NA
v_call: TRBV12-3/TRBV12-4

cdr3_nt: TGTGCCACCAGTGATCGGGCGGCCCCGCTCTACAATGAGCAGTTCTTC
cdr3_aa: CATSDRAAPLYNEQFF
clone_size: NA
j_call: TRBJ2-1
d_call: NA
v_call: TRBV24-1

cdr3_nt: TGTGCCAGCAGCTCGGTGGGACTAGCGGGAGTCCGCAGCTCCTACGAGCAGTACTTC
cdr3_aa: CASSSVGLAGVRSSYEQYF
clone_size: few
j_call: TRBJ2-7
d_call: TRBD2
v_call: TRBV11-2

cdr3_nt: TGTGCCAGCAGCCGTGCGTGGAGCGCCTGGTCCTACAATGAGCAGTTCTTC
cdr3_aa: CASSRAWSAWSYNEQFF
clone_size: NA
j_call: TRBJ2-1
d_call: NA
v_call: TRBV3-1

cdr3_nt: TGTGCCAGCAGCGTTGGAACTCCCTCCTACAATGAGCAGTTCTTC
cdr3_aa: CASSVGTPSYNEQFF
clone_size: many
j_call: TRBJ2-1
d_call: NA
v_call: TRBV9

cdr3_nt: TGCGCCAGCAGTGAACACCACAATGAGCAGTTCTTC
cdr3_aa: CASSEHHNEQFF
clone_size: NA
j_call: TRBJ2-1
d_call: NA
v_call: TRBV10-1

cdr3_nt: TGCGCCAGCAGCCTAAGCTTGGATGAGCAGTTCTTC
cdr3_aa: CASSLSLDEQFF
clone_size: few
j_call: TRBJ2-1
d_call: NA
v_call: TRBV5-1

cdr3_nt: TGCAGTGCTAGAAGCGGGAGTCTCAGTTATGAGCAGTTCTTC
cdr3_aa: CSARSGSLSYEQFF
clone_size: NA
j_call: TRBJ2-1
d_call: TRBD2
v_call: TRBV20-1

cdr3_nt: TGCAGTGCTAGAGATTCCAGCGGGCCAGGAAACATTCAGTACTTC
cdr3_aa: CSARDSSGPGNIQYF
clone_size: NA
j_call: TRBJ2-4
d_call: NA
v_call: TRBV20-1

cdr3_nt: TGTGCCAGCAGTTTGTCGGTAACAGGGGGAGAGACCCAGTACTTC
cdr3_aa: CASSLSVTGGETQYF
clone_size: many
j_call: TRBJ2-5
d_call: TRBD1
v_call: TRBV12-3/TRBV12-4

cdr3_nt: TGCGCCAGCAGTGAAAGGGGAGGGCTCCAAGAGACCCAGTACTTC
cdr3_aa: CASSERGGLQETQYF
clone_size: NA
j_call: TRBJ2-5
d_call: TRBD2
v_call: TRBV10-1

cdr3_nt: TGTGCCAGCAGGGCCAGGGGGCGATCTAACGAGCAGTACTTC
cdr3_aa: CASRARGRSNEQYF
clone_size: NA
j_call: TRBJ2-7
d_call: TRBD1
v_call: TRBV6-1

cdr3_nt: TGTGCCAGCACCGTTGCCGTTGACGGAAACACTGAAGCTTACTTT
cdr3_aa: CASTVAVDGNTEAYF
clone_size: NA
j_call: TRBJ1-1
d_call: NA
v_call: TRBV2

cdr3_nt: TGTGCCAGCAGCTTGGGGCCTTACGCCTACGAGCAGTACTTC
cdr3_aa: CASSLGPYAYEQYF
clone_size: NA
j_call: TRBJ2-7
d_call: NA
v_call: TRBV7-8

cdr3_nt: TGCAGCGTTGAAGATCTGGGGAGCTATGGCTACACCTTC
cdr3_aa: CSVEDLGSYGYTF
clone_size: NA
j_call: TRBJ1-2
d_call: NA
v_call: TRBV29-1

cdr3_nt: TGTGCCAGCAGTGAAGGGCCTTCTGCCGGGGCCAACGTCCTGACTTTC
cdr3_aa: CASSEGPSAGANVLTF
clone_size: NA
j_call: TRBJ2-6
d_call: NA
v_call: TRBV6-1

cdr3_nt: TGCGCCAGCAGGGTACAGGAATCTGGAAACACCATATATTTT
cdr3_aa: CASRVQESGNTIYF
clone_size: many
j_call: TRBJ1-3
d_call: NA
v_call: TRBV5-1

cdr3_nt: TGTGCCAGCAGTTACGTACCCCCAGCTACTGAAGCTTTCTTT
cdr3_aa: CASSYVPPATEAFF
clone_size: many
j_call: TRBJ1-1
d_call: NA
v_call: TRBV6-5

cdr3_nt: TGCAGTGCTAGCCACGTCGGCGACACCGGGGAGCTGTTTTTT
cdr3_aa: CSASHVGDTGELFF
clone_size: NA
j_call: TRBJ2-2
d_call: NA
v_call: TRBV20-1

cdr3_nt: TGCGCCAGCAGCTTGCCAGGGGGCACGAAGACCCAGTACTTC
cdr3_aa: CASSLPGGTKTQYF
clone_size: few
j_call: TRBJ2-5
d_call: TRBD1
v_call: TRBV5-1

cdr3_nt: TGCGCCAGCAGTATCGACAGGGCGAGATGGGGTGAGCAGTTCTTC
cdr3_aa: CASSIDRARWGEQFF
clone_size: many
j_call: TRBJ2-1
d_call: TRBD1
v_call: TRBV10-1

cdr3_nt: TGCAGTGCTAGAGATCGGACAGGACTCACAGATACGCAGTATTTT
cdr3_aa: CSARDRTGLTDTQYF
clone_size: few
j_call: TRBJ2-3
d_call: TRBD1
v_call: TRBV20-1

cdr3_nt: TGTGCCAGCAGCGAACATCTAGGACCACAAGAGACCCAGTACTTC
cdr3_aa: CASSEHLGPQETQYF
clone_size: few
j_call: TRBJ2-5
d_call: NA
v_call: TRBV7-6

cdr3_nt: TGTGCCAGCAGCTTCGGTCTAGCGGGAGACGAGCAGTACTTC
cdr3_aa: CASSFGLAGDEQYF
clone_size: NA
j_call: TRBJ2-7
d_call: TRBD2
v_call: TRBV12-3/TRBV12-4

cdr3_nt: TGTGCCAGCATGGAGGCACGGATACTAGCGGCCCAAGAGACCCAGTACTTC
cdr3_aa: CASMEARILAAQETQYF
clone_size: NA
j_call: TRBJ2-5
d_call: TRBD2
v_call: TRBV11-3

cdr3_nt: TGCAGCGTTGAAACATCAGGGGTCTCCGGGGAGCAGTACTTC
cdr3_aa: CSVETSGVSGEQYF
clone_size: NA
j_call: TRBJ2-7
d_call: NA
v_call: TRBV29-1

cdr3_nt: TGTGCCAGCAGCCCAATCACAGGAAATAATCAGCCCCAGCATTTT
cdr3_aa: CASSPITGNNQPQHF
clone_size: few
j_call: TRBJ1-5
d_call: NA
v_call: TRBV7-9

cdr3_nt: TGTGCCAGCAGTTTTTCCCCCAGGCGGATAAACACCGGGGAGCTGTTTTTT
cdr3_aa: CASSFSPRRINTGELFF
clone_size: few
j_call: TRBJ2-2
d_call: NA
v_call: TRBV27

cdr3_nt: TGTGCCAGCTCCCCGCGGGGGTTCTCCTACAATGAGCAGTTCTTC
cdr3_aa: CASSPRGFSYNEQFF
clone_size: few
j_call: TRBJ2-1
d_call: TRBD2
v_call: TRBV18

cdr3_nt: TGTGCCAGCAGTGCCCGCAGACGGAGGAACACCGGGGAGCTGTTTTTT
cdr3_aa: CASSARRRRNTGELFF
clone_size: few
j_call: TRBJ2-2
d_call: NA
v_call: TRBV12-3/TRBV12-4

cdr3_nt: TGCAGTGCTAGACCACCCATAGACAGGAGCACCGGGGAGCTGTTTTTT
cdr3_aa: CSARPPIDRSTGELFF
clone_size: NA
j_call: TRBJ2-2
d_call: NA
v_call: TRBV20-1

cdr3_nt: TGCAGCGTCAGACAGGGTTACTACGAGCAGTTCTTC
cdr3_aa: CSVRQGYYEQFF
clone_size: NA
j_call: TRBJ2-1
d_call: TRBD1
v_call: TRBV29-1

cdr3_nt: TGCAGTGGGACTAGCGGGGCTAGTGGCAAAAACATTCAGTACTTC
cdr3_aa: CSGTSGASGKNIQYF
clone_size: NA
j_call: TRBJ2-4
d_call: TRBD2
v_call: TRBV20-1

cdr3_nt: NA
cdr3_aa: CASSVGQGASMYF
clone_size: few
j_call: TRBJ2-7
d_call: NA
v_call: TRBV2

cdr3_nt: TGCGCCAGCAGACTAGACAGGGGGTCAGGGGCCAACGTCCTGACTTTC
cdr3_aa: CASRLDRGSGANVLTF
clone_size: NA
j_call: TRBJ2-6
d_call: TRBD1
v_call: TRBV4-1

cdr3_nt: TGCAGCGGGGGCCCCGGCCCTAGCCAGTACGAGCAGTACTTC
cdr3_aa: CSGGPGPSQYEQYF
clone_size: many
j_call: TRBJ2-7
d_call: NA
v_call: TRBV29-1

cdr3_nt: TGTGCCAGCAGCTTTCCCACAACTAATGAAAAACTGTTTTTT
cdr3_aa: CASSFPTTNEKLFF
clone_size: NA
j_call: TRBJ1-4
d_call: NA
v_call: TRBV7-8

cdr3_nt: TGTGCCAGCAGACGCCGGGACGAAAGCACAGATACGCAGTATTTT
cdr3_aa: CASRRRDESTDTQYF
clone_size: NA
j_call: TRBJ2-3
d_call: NA
v_call: TRBV5-8

cdr3_nt: TGTGCCAGCAGCTTAGCTACTAGCGGGAGTCGGAAGACCCAGTACTTC
cdr3_aa: CASSLATSGSRKTQYF
clone_size: NA
j_call: TRBJ2-5
d_call: TRBD2
v_call: TRBV7-2

cdr3_nt: TGTGCCAGCAGTGACGGCCCCTACAGGGCCATCGACAATGAGCAGTTCTTC
cdr3_aa: CASSDGPYRAIDNEQFF
clone_size: NA
j_call: TRBJ2-1
d_call: NA
v_call: TRBV6-1

cdr3_nt: TGCGCCAGCAGCTACAACAGGAACGCGAACACCGGGGAGCTGTTTTTT
cdr3_aa: CASSYNRNANTGELFF
clone_size: NA
j_call: TRBJ2-2
d_call: NA
v_call: TRBV5-1

cdr3_nt: TGCGCCAGCAGTCTAAGTGGTTCTTCACCCCTCCACTTT
cdr3_aa: CASSLSGSSPLHF
clone_size: many
j_call: TRBJ1-6
d_call: NA
v_call: TRBV4-1

cdr3_nt: TGTGCCAGCAGCTTACTAGCGGGAGCCCGCGAGCAGTACTTC
cdr3_aa: CASSLLAGAREQYF
clone_size: few
j_call: TRBJ2-7
d_call: TRBD2
v_call: TRBV11-2

cdr3_nt: TGCAGTGCTAGTGGTACGGCAGGGGGCTTAATCAATCAGCCCCAGCATTTT
cdr3_aa: CSASGTAGGLINQPQHF
clone_size: NA
j_call: TRBJ1-5
d_call: TRBD1
v_call: TRBV20-1